This T cell receptor beta chain was captured in a study of blood T cells in healthy people across ages. Findings of the study overall: Measured against age, TCR beta diversity per million T cells decreased in a roughly linear manner.

Next came a second PCR, run for about 7 to 12 cycles, which used a sample-barcoded 5' primer along with a J-beta primer mix. TCRdb ran MiXCR on the 5' RACE reads and lists one entry per CDR3 protein. There are roughly 800,000 distinct CDR3 sequences in the sample; roughly 60% occur only once, and around 20% lies in the top ten. V lost 6 bases to trimming and J lost 5 bases; unmatched junction nucleotides: 5. The CDR3 runs to 14 residues. CDR1 is MNHEY and CDR2 is SVGEGT in the germline V gene. This clonotype appeared once. Its specificity is unknown. The specimen was blood. The TCR comes from a man between 25 and 39 years old in good health. The chain uses TRBV6-2 or TRBV6-3 and TRBJ1-2, with 11 nucleotides matching TRBD1. The CDR3 sequence: CASSPDRGPYGYTF. CDR3 nucleotide sequence: TGTGCCAGCAGCCCGGACAGGGGGCCATATGGCTACACCTTC.